These T cell receptor beta chains were read from a single sample in a study of T cell responses to AZD1222 COVID-19 vaccine. Generated by immunoSEQ multiplex PCR, the TCRdb table keeps only in-frame clones and is missing some. Here the sample spans about 110,000 clones, around nine tenths being singletons. The source was peripheral blood, collected on day 0 of AZD1222 vaccination. The receptors here all came from an adult in good health. Each CDR3 is given with its conserved first and last residue. The D gene is left open where the match is weak. Clone size is not always given. Where it is, it says once, few, many or a class for expanded clones.

cdr3_nt: TGTGCCAGCAGCTTGGGGAGCTCTGGGGCCAACGTCCTGACTTTC
cdr3_aa: CASSLGSSGANVLTF
v_call: TRBV5-6
j_call: TRBJ2-6
d_call: NA
clone_size: once

cdr3_nt: TGTGCCAGCAGCCCACCGGGACAGGGGAGTGGAAACATTCAGTACTTC
cdr3_aa: CASSPPGQGSGNIQYF
v_call: TRBV2
j_call: TRBJ2-4
d_call: TRBD1
clone_size: NA

cdr3_nt: TGTGCCAGCAGCCCCCTGGGAAAGCGGGGGGACAACACCGGGGAGCTGTTTTTT
cdr3_aa: CASSPLGKRGDNTGELFF
v_call: TRBV7-6
j_call: TRBJ2-2
d_call: TRBD2
clone_size: NA

cdr3_nt: TGTGCCAGCAGCTCGTGGGCGGGAGTGGACACCGGGGAGCTGTTTTTT
cdr3_aa: CASSSWAGVDTGELFF
v_call: TRBV5-4
j_call: TRBJ2-2
d_call: TRBD2
clone_size: NA

cdr3_nt: TGTGCCAGCAGCGACAGGGTGGGGACAGATACGCAGTATTTT
cdr3_aa: CASSDRVGTDTQYF
v_call: TRBV9
j_call: TRBJ2-3
d_call: NA
clone_size: NA

cdr3_nt: TGTGCCACCTCCCCCGGGACTTACTCCTACGAGCAGTACTTC
cdr3_aa: CATSPGTYSYEQYF
v_call: TRBV19
j_call: TRBJ2-7
d_call: NA
clone_size: NA

cdr3_nt: TGTGCCAGTAGTTCGCTAAGGGACAGGGGAGTTCATAGCAATCAGCCCCAGCATTTT
cdr3_aa: CASSSLRDRGVHSNQPQHF
v_call: TRBV19
j_call: TRBJ1-5
d_call: TRBD1
clone_size: NA

cdr3_nt: TGTGCCAGCAGCCAAGCTCTACTATCCAACACTGAAGCTTTCTTT
cdr3_aa: CASSQALLSNTEAFF
v_call: TRBV3-1/TRBV3-2
j_call: TRBJ1-1
d_call: NA
clone_size: NA

cdr3_nt: TGTGCCAGCAGCTTGGGACTAGCGGGGAACACAGATACGCAGTATTTT
cdr3_aa: CASSLGLAGNTDTQYF
v_call: TRBV7-7
j_call: TRBJ2-3
d_call: TRBD2
clone_size: NA

cdr3_nt: TGTGCCAGCAGCTTCGGCCAGAATAGAAACACCATATATTTT
cdr3_aa: CASSFGQNRNTIYF
v_call: TRBV11-2
j_call: TRBJ1-3
d_call: NA
clone_size: NA

cdr3_nt: TGTGCCAGCAGTCAGCAGGGGGCCGGTCAGCCCCAGCATTTT
cdr3_aa: CASSQQGAGQPQHF
v_call: TRBV6-2/TRBV6-3
j_call: TRBJ1-5
d_call: TRBD1
clone_size: NA

cdr3_nt: TGTGCCAGCAGTCAGGACAGGGCGAACACTGAAGCTTTCTTT
cdr3_aa: CASSQDRANTEAFF
v_call: TRBV2
j_call: TRBJ1-1
d_call: TRBD1
clone_size: NA

cdr3_nt: TGTGCCAGCAGTGAATGGGATTTCCAAGGGGCTTCACTTAGCGGAGAGCAGTACTTC
cdr3_aa: CASSEWDFQGASLSGEQYF
v_call: TRBV6-1
j_call: TRBJ2-7
d_call: NA
clone_size: NA

cdr3_nt: TGTGCCAGCAGCTTAGGCGGGACGTTCGGGACTGAAGCTTTCTTT
cdr3_aa: CASSLGGTFGTEAFF
v_call: TRBV11-2
j_call: TRBJ1-1
d_call: NA
clone_size: NA

cdr3_nt: TGTGCCAGCAGCTTGGTTGTGGGGGGACCGGTGGACAATGAGCAGTTCTTC
cdr3_aa: CASSLVVGGPVDNEQFF
v_call: TRBV5-5
j_call: TRBJ2-1
d_call: NA
clone_size: NA

cdr3_nt: TGTGCCAGCAGCTTAGGGGACATCGGGGGGAACACCATATATTTT
cdr3_aa: CASSLGDIGGNTIYF
v_call: TRBV13
j_call: TRBJ1-3
d_call: NA
clone_size: once

cdr3_nt: TGTGCCACCAGTGGCGGTAGGACAGGGGGCACAGATACGCAGTATTTT
cdr3_aa: CATSGGRTGGTDTQYF
v_call: TRBV24-1
j_call: TRBJ2-3
d_call: TRBD1
clone_size: NA

cdr3_nt: TGTGCCAGCAGCTTAGCACAGGGAATACATGAGCAGTTCTTC
cdr3_aa: CASSLAQGIHEQFF
v_call: TRBV11-2
j_call: TRBJ2-1
d_call: NA
clone_size: NA

cdr3_nt: TGTGCCAGTAGGGACAGTAGCAATCAGCCCCAGCATTTT
cdr3_aa: CASRDSSNQPQHF
v_call: TRBV19
j_call: TRBJ1-5
d_call: NA
clone_size: NA

cdr3_nt: TGTGCCAGCAAGCAGGGCCACCTAAACACCGGGGAGCTGTTTTTT
cdr3_aa: CASKQGHLNTGELFF
v_call: TRBV13
j_call: TRBJ2-2
d_call: NA
clone_size: NA

cdr3_nt: TGCAGTGCTAGTACGGGGGTCGCAACTAATGAAAAACTGTTTTTT
cdr3_aa: CSASTGVATNEKLFF
v_call: TRBV20-1
j_call: TRBJ1-4
d_call: NA
clone_size: NA

cdr3_nt: TGCGCCAGCAGCATAACCGGACAGGGGAACCAAGAGACCCAGTACTTC
cdr3_aa: CASSITGQGNQETQYF
v_call: TRBV5-1
j_call: TRBJ2-5
d_call: TRBD1
clone_size: NA

cdr3_nt: TGTGCCAGCAGCTTGGGACGGGACTCCACGACTAACACCGGGGAGCTGTTTTTT
cdr3_aa: CASSLGRDSTTNTGELFF
v_call: TRBV5-7
j_call: TRBJ2-2
d_call: NA
clone_size: NA

cdr3_nt: TGTGCCAGCAGTTTATCGGCAGGGGACTCAACTGAAGCTTTCTTT
cdr3_aa: CASSLSAGDSTEAFF
v_call: TRBV27
j_call: TRBJ1-1
d_call: NA
clone_size: NA

cdr3_nt: TGTGCCACCACTAGCGGGGGGGTGTACGAGCAGTACTTC
cdr3_aa: CATTSGGVYEQYF
v_call: TRBV6-6
j_call: TRBJ2-7
d_call: TRBD2
clone_size: NA

cdr3_nt: TGTGCCAGTGAACGATACACTGAAGCTTTCTTT
cdr3_aa: CASERYTEAFF
v_call: TRBV18
j_call: TRBJ1-1
d_call: NA
clone_size: NA

cdr3_nt: TGTGCCAGCACTCACTTTAATGAAAAACTGTTTTTT
cdr3_aa: CASTHFNEKLFF
v_call: TRBV2
j_call: TRBJ1-4
d_call: NA
clone_size: NA

cdr3_nt: TGTGCCAGCAGTTTATGGGCAGGGGATGGCTACACCTTC
cdr3_aa: CASSLWAGDGYTF
v_call: TRBV27
j_call: TRBJ1-2
d_call: NA
clone_size: NA

cdr3_nt: TGTGCCAGCAGCCCGGGACGCGTTGTCGAGCAGTACTTC
cdr3_aa: CASSPGRVVEQYF
v_call: TRBV6-5
j_call: TRBJ2-7
d_call: NA
clone_size: NA

cdr3_nt: TGTGCCAGTAGTATCAGGGGGACAGGTCGCTCTGGAAACACCATATATTTT
cdr3_aa: CASSIRGTGRSGNTIYF
v_call: TRBV19
j_call: TRBJ1-3
d_call: TRBD1
clone_size: few

cdr3_nt: TGCGCCAGCAGCCCACAGGGCCCGAACACTGAAGCTTTCTTT
cdr3_aa: CASSPQGPNTEAFF
v_call: TRBV4-1
j_call: TRBJ1-1
d_call: NA
clone_size: NA

cdr3_nt: TGTGCCAGCAGTTGGGGCTATAGCAATCAGCCCCAGCATTTT
cdr3_aa: CASSWGYSNQPQHF
v_call: TRBV28
j_call: TRBJ1-5
d_call: NA
clone_size: NA

cdr3_nt: TGCAGTGCTAGTGGGGGTACTGCCAAAAACATTCAGTACTTC
cdr3_aa: CSASGGTAKNIQYF
v_call: TRBV20-1
j_call: TRBJ2-4
d_call: NA
clone_size: NA

cdr3_nt: TGTGCCAGTCAGCACTCAGGGGGGACAGATACGCAGTATTTT
cdr3_aa: CASQHSGGTDTQYF
v_call: TRBV7-2
j_call: TRBJ2-3
d_call: NA
clone_size: NA

cdr3_nt: TGTGCCAGCAGCTTTATCCTGAACACTGAAGCTTTCTTT
cdr3_aa: CASSFILNTEAFF
v_call: TRBV5-5
j_call: TRBJ1-1
d_call: NA
clone_size: once

cdr3_nt: TGTGCCAGTAGGTGGACCATCAATGAAAAACTGTTTTTT
cdr3_aa: CASRWTINEKLFF
v_call: TRBV19
j_call: TRBJ1-4
d_call: NA
clone_size: NA

cdr3_nt: TGTGCCAGCAGTTTATCGACGGTGGCTGCTGAAAAACTGTTTTTT
cdr3_aa: CASSLSTVAAEKLFF
v_call: TRBV27
j_call: TRBJ1-4
d_call: NA
clone_size: NA